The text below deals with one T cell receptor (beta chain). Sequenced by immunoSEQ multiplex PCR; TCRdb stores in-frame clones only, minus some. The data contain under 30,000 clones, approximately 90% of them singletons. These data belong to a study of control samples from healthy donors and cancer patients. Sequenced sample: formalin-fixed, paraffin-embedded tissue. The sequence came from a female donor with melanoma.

The CDR3 spells CGAGGLEQFF. CDR3 in DNA: TGCGGGGCAGGGGGGCTCGAGCAGTTCTTC. This rearrangement joins TRBV29-1 to TRBJ2-1; weak D call: TRBD1 (7 bases). Germline V CDR1 and CDR2: SQVTM, ANQGSEA. CDR3 length: 10 amino acids.